This is a list of T cell receptor beta chains from one sample in a study of blood T cell repertoires in COVID-19. The repertoire was sequenced with immunoSEQ multiplex PCR; TCRdb's copy has only in-frame clones and lacks some. The sample holds approximately 480,000 clones, 80% to 90% seen once. The sequenced material came from peripheral blood. The source is a man aged 18 to 35 with COVID-19, enrolled during active disease. CDR3s include the opening cysteine and the closing phenylalanine or tryptophan. A D gene is named only where the DNA matches it firmly. Clone size is not always given. Where it is, it says once, few, many or a class for expanded clones.

cdr3_nt | cdr3_aa | d_call | v_call | clone_size | j_call
TGTGCCAGCAGTGCCTTCGGGTCTGGGGCCAACGTCCTGACTTTC | CASSAFGSGANVLTF | - | TRBV27 | - | TRBJ2-6
TGTGCCAGCAGCTTGCTCGGGGAGCGTGGCTACACCTTC | CASSLLGERGYTF | - | TRBV5-4 | - | TRBJ1-2
TGTGCCAGCAGCTCCACTAGCGGGAGCTCCTACGAGCAGTACTTC | CASSSTSGSSYEQYF | TRBD2 | TRBV11-2 | - | TRBJ2-7
TGTGCCAGCAGCCGTGACTTGACAGATACGCAGTATTTT | CASSRDLTDTQYF | - | TRBV12-3/TRBV12-4 | - | TRBJ2-3
TGTGCCAGCAGCCAGGGACAGTACTCTGGAAACACCATATATTTT | CASSQGQYSGNTIYF | TRBD1 | TRBV3-1/TRBV3-2 | - | TRBJ1-3
TGTGCCAGCAGCAACGACCCCACAGGGGGTTACCGGGGAGATACGCAGTATTTT | CASSNDPTGGYRGDTQYF | TRBD1 | TRBV7-2 | once | TRBJ2-3
TGTGCCAGCAGTTACTCGAGGAGGGATCTCTCCTACGAGCAGTACTTC | CASSYSRRDLSYEQYF | - | TRBV6-6 | - | TRBJ2-7
TGTGCCAGCAGCTGGAGCAGGGCGGGAAACACCATATATTTT | CASSWSRAGNTIYF | - | TRBV11-2 | - | TRBJ1-3
TGCGCCAGCAATTTAGGCGGGGGGGCTCTCACAGATACGCAGTATTTT | CASNLGGGALTDTQYF | TRBD2 | TRBV4-1 | - | TRBJ2-3
TGTGCCAGTATGAGCGGGATCAAGGCCAATGAGCAGTTCTTC | CASMSGIKANEQFF | TRBD2 | TRBV19 | few | TRBJ2-1
TGTGCCATCAGTCAGAGGTTGGACAGGGTAGGGTCACCCCTCCACTTT | CAISQRLDRVGSPLHF | TRBD1 | TRBV10-3 | - | TRBJ1-6
TGTGCCAGCAGCTTGTTGACGGGGGTCTCCAATGAGCAGTTCTTC | CASSLLTGVSNEQFF | - | TRBV5-6 | - | TRBJ2-1
TGTGCCAGCAGCTTCACGGGGGGGGAAGAGACCCAGTACTTC | CASSFTGGEETQYF | TRBD2 | TRBV5-4 | - | TRBJ2-5
TGTGCCAGCAGCTCGGACTACGGAACGCGGTCCTACGAGCAGTACTTC | CASSSDYGTRSYEQYF | - | TRBV7-9 | - | TRBJ2-7
TGTGCCAGCTCACCGACAGTAAACGAGCAGTACTTC | CASSPTVNEQYF | - | TRBV18 | - | TRBJ2-7
TGTGCCAGCAGTGAACTCGGCGGACAAGAGACCCAGTACTTC | CASSELGGQETQYF | - | TRBV2 | - | TRBJ2-5
TGCAGCGTCCTAGGGAGTAACGGGGAGCTGTTTTTT | CSVLGSNGELFF | - | TRBV29-1 | - | TRBJ2-2
TGTGCCAGCGCCAGGACTAGCGGGAGGGGGCACAATGAGCAGTTCTTC | CASARTSGRGHNEQFF | TRBD2 | TRBV6-4 | - | TRBJ2-1
TGTGCCAGCAGTCCCGGGACAGGGGTTTCACCCCTCCACTTT | CASSPGTGVSPLHF | TRBD1 | TRBV6-5 | - | TRBJ1-6
TGTGCCAGCAGCGTCCAGGGCGTGGGGGGAAACACCATATATTTT | CASSVQGVGGNTIYF | - | TRBV5-5 | - | TRBJ1-3
TGTGCCAGCAGCCGGGGGGTTCAAGAGACCCAGTACTTC | CASSRGVQETQYF | - | TRBV14 | - | TRBJ2-5